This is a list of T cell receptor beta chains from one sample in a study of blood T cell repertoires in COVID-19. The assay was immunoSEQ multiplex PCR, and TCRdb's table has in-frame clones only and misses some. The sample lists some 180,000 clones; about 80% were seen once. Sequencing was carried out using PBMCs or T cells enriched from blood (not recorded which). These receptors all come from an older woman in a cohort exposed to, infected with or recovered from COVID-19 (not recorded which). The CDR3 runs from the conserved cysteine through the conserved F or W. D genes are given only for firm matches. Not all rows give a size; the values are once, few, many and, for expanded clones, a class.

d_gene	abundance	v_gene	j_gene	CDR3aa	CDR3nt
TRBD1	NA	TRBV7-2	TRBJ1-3	CASSPKDRIPGNTIYF	TGTGCCAGCAGCCCCAAGGACAGGATCCCTGGAAACACCATATATTTT
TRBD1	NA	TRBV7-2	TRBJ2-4	CASRPQGDRLKNIQYF	TGTGCCAGCAGGCCCCAGGGGGATCGGTTGAAAAACATTCAGTACTTC
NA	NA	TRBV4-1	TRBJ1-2	CASSQAHRGAIRNYGYTF	TGCGCCAGCAGCCAGGCCCACCGGGGGGCTATCCGGAACTATGGCTACACCTTC
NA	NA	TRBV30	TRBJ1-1	CAWSVGGRAEAFF	TGTGCCTGGAGTGTAGGAGGTAGAGCTGAAGCTTTCTTT
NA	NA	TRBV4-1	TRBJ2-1	CASSQDGSLSEQFF	TGCGCCAGCAGCCAAGATGGCTCGTTATCTGAGCAGTTCTTC
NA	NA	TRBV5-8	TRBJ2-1	CASSLITGPVNEQFF	TGTGCCAGCAGCCTCATAACAGGCCCGGTCAATGAGCAGTTCTTC
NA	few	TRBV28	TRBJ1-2	CASGSNGRAYGYTF	TGTGCCAGCGGGAGTAACGGGCGAGCCTATGGCTACACCTTC
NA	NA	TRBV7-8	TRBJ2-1	CASSFVRRGIGFF	TGTGCCAGCAGCTTCGTCCGGCGGGGTATAGGGTTCTTC
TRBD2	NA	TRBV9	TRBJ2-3	CASSPRTSGRGIDTQYF	TGTGCCAGCAGCCCCCGGACTAGCGGGAGGGGGATAGATACGCAGTATTTT
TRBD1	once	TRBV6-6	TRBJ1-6	CASSSTGGDSPLHF	TGTGCCAGCAGTTCGACAGGGGGTGATTCACCCCTCCACTTT
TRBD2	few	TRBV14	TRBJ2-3	CASSPSGNPTDTQYF	TGTGCCAGCAGCCCTAGCGGAAACCCCACAGATACGCAGTATTTT
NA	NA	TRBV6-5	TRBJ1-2	CASSYYGSGGYTF	TGTGCCAGCAGTTACTACGGCAGCGGAGGCTACACCTTC
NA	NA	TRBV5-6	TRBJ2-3	CASSWGLTSTDTQYF	TGTGCCAGCAGTTGGGGACTGACTAGCACAGATACGCAGTATTTT
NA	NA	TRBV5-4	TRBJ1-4	CASSRERGSNEKLFF	TGTGCCAGCAGCCGTGAAAGGGGAAGTAATGAAAAACTGTTTTTT
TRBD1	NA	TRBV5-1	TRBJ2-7	CASSLARTGGLGEQYF	TGCGCCAGCAGCTTGGCCCGGACAGGGGGCTTGGGCGAGCAGTACTTC
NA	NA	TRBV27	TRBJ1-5	CASSPRQPQHF	TGTGCCAGCAGCCCCCGTCAGCCCCAGCATTTT
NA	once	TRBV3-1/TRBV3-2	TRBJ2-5	CASSHTYQETQYF	TGTGCCAGCAGCCACACATACCAAGAGACCCAGTACTTC
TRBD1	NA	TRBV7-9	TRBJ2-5	CASSRGLTGVVIETQYF	TGTGCCAGCAGCCGGGGCCTGACAGGGGTCGTGATAGAGACCCAGTACTTC
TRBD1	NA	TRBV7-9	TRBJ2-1	CASSDGQGDEQFF	TGTGCCAGCAGCGACGGACAGGGCGATGAGCAGTTCTTC
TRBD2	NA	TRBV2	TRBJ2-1	CASSGTSGSWDEQFF	TGTGCCAGCAGCGGGACTAGCGGGTCCTGGGATGAGCAGTTCTTC
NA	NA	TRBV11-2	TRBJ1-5	CASSLVVNQPQHF	TGTGCCAGCAGCTTAGTAGTCAATCAGCCCCAGCATTTT
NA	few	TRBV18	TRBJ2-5	CASSPGHREETQYF	TGTGCCAGCTCACCGGGACATCGGGAAGAGACCCAGTACTTC
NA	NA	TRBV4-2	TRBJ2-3	CASSQDRILATDTQYF	TGTGCCAGCAGCCAAGACAGGATCCTTGCCACAGATACGCAGTATTTT
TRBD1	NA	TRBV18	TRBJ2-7	CASSSRTGSYEQYF	TGTGCCAGCTCATCGAGGACAGGTTCCTACGAGCAGTACTTC
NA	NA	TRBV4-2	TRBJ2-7	CASSQGPSVYEQYF	TGTGCCAGCAGCCAAGGTCCCTCCGTCTACGAGCAGTACTTC
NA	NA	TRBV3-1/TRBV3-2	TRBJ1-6	CASSERTLNSPLHF	TGTGCCAGCAGCGAGCGAACCCTTAATTCACCCCTCCACTTT
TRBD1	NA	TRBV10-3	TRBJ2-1	CAINPGQGMSEQFF	TGTGCCATCAACCCGGGACAGGGTATGAGTGAGCAGTTCTTC
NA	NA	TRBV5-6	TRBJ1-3	CASSLALSGNTIYF	TGTGCCAGCAGCTTGGCCTTATCTGGAAACACCATATATTTT
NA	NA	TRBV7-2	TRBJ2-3	CASRLGVTSTDTQYF	TGTGCCAGCAGGTTAGGAGTGACTAGCACAGATACGCAGTATTTT
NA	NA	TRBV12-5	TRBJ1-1	CASGLASVVVEGTEAFF	TGTGCTAGTGGTTTGGCCTCGGTGGTGGTTGAGGGTACTGAAGCTTTCTTT
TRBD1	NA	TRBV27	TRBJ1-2	CASTSGDSRLLNF	TGTGCCAGCACCTCCGGGGACAGCCGGCTCTTGAACTTC
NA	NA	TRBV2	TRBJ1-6	CASRDGGPYNSPLHF	TGTGCCAGCAGGGACGGGGGACCCTATAATTCACCCCTCCACTTT
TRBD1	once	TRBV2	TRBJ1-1	CASRTGENTEAFF	TGTGCCAGCAGGACAGGGGAGAACACTGAAGCTTTCTTT
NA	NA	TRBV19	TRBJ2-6	CASSEGTGANVLTF	TGTGCCAGTAGTGAGGGAACTGGGGCCAACGTCCTGACTTTC
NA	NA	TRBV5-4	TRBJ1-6	CASSFDRQNSPLHF	TGTGCCAGCAGCTTCGACAGGCAGAATTCACCCCTCCACTTT
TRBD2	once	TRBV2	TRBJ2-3	CASSSREGTLKATDTQYF	TGTGCCAGCAGCTCCAGGGAGGGCACCCTAAAGGCCACAGATACGCAGTATTTT
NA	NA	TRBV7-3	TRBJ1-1	CASSSQGGNTEAFF	TGTGCCAGCAGTTCCCAGGGAGGAAACACTGAAGCTTTCTTT
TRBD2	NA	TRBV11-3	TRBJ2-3	CASSLAGGTDTQYF	TGTGCCAGCAGCTTAGCGGGAGGAACAGATACGCAGTATTTT
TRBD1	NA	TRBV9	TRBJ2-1	CASSVGQGRWNEQFF	TGTGCCAGCAGCGTAGGACAGGGCCGGTGGAATGAGCAGTTCTTC
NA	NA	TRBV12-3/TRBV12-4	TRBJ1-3	CASSYSSGNTIYF	TGTGCCAGCAGCTACAGCTCTGGAAACACCATATATTTT
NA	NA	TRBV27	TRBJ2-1	CASSFLQGPPYNEQFF	TGTGCCAGCAGTTTCTTACAGGGCCCCCCATACAATGAGCAGTTCTTC
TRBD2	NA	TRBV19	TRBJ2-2	CASMGLADFTGELFF	TGTGCCAGTATGGGACTAGCGGATTTCACCGGGGAGCTGTTTTTT
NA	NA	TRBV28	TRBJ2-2	CASSSTTITGELFF	TGTGCCAGCAGTTCCACTACAATCACCGGGGAGCTGTTTTTT
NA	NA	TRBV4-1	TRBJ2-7	CASSPREATYEQYF	TGCGCCAGCAGCCCTCGAGAGGCGACCTACGAGCAGTACTTC
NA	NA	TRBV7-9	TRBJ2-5	CASSPPVRDQETQYF	TGTGCCAGCAGCCCCCCCGTGAGGGACCAAGAGACCCAGTACTTC
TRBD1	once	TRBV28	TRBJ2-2	CASRRLKLRDRWRSGELFF	TGTGCCAGCAGACGACTTAAGTTAAGGGACAGATGGCGGTCCGGGGAGCTGTTTTTT
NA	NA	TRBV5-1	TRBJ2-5	CASSFPGDGETQYF	TGCGCCAGCAGCTTTCCGGGAGATGGGGAGACCCAGTACTTC
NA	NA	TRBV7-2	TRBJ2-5	CASSLGSGVGETQYF	TGTGCCAGCAGCTTAGGGTCCGGGGTGGGGGAGACCCAGTACTTC
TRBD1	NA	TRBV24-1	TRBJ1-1	CATSDGRTGGEAFF	TGTGCCACCAGTGATGGAAGGACAGGGGGCGAAGCTTTCTTT
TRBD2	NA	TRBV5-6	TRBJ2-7	CASSSPGRLGSYEQYF	TGTGCCAGCAGCTCTCCCGGGAGGCTCGGCTCCTACGAGCAGTACTTC